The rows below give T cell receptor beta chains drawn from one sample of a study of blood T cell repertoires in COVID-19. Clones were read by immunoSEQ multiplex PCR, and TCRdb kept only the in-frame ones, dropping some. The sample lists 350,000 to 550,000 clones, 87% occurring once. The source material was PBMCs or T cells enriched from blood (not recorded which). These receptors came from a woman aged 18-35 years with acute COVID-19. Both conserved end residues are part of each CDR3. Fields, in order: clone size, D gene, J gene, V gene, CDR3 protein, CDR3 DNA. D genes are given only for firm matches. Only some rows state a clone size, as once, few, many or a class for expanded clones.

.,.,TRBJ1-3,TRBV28,CGASSGNTIYF,TGTGGGGCCAGCTCTGGAAACACCATATATTTT
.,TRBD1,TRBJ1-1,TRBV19,CASRIRGTRGQNTEAFF,TGTGCCAGTAGGATAAGGGGGACCAGGGGGCAGAACACTGAAGCTTTCTTT
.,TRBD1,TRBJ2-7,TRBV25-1,CASTPHGGGTGDYEQYF,TGTGCCAGCACGCCGCATGGGGGGGGGACAGGGGACTACGAGCAGTACTTC
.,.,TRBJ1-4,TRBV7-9,CASSSSGGEKLFF,.
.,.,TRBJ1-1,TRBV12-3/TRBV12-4,CASSLMEGTEAFF,TGTGCCAGCAGCCTTATGGAGGGGACTGAAGCTTTCTTT
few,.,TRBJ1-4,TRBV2,CASSRVSGEKLFF,TGTGCCAGCAGCAGGGTTTCTGGTGAAAAACTGTTTTTT
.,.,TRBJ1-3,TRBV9,CASSVAVTGGNTIYF,TGTGCCAGCAGCGTAGCGGTAACTGGTGGAAACACCATATATTTT
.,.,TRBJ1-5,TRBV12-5,CASGLGLGGEQPQHF,TGTGCTAGTGGTTTGGGGCTGGGGGGGGAACAGCCCCAGCATTTT
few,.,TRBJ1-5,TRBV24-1,CATKRVSYSNQPQHF,TGTGCCACTAAGAGGGTGAGTTATAGCAATCAGCCCCAGCATTTT
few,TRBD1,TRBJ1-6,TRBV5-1,CASSLSPGQGGSPLHF,TGCGCCAGCAGCTTATCACCGGGACAGGGGGGTTCACCCCTCCACTTT
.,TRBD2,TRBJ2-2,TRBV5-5,CASSFLAGVVGELFF,TGTGCCAGCAGCTTCCTAGCGGGAGTGGTCGGGGAGCTGTTTTTT
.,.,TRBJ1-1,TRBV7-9,CASSLPTHGIGTEAFF,TGTGCCAGCAGCTTACCGACACACGGGATAGGCACTGAAGCTTTCTTT
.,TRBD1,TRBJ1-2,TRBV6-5,CASSLGQGFYGYTF,TGTGCCAGCAGCCTGGGACAGGGATTCTATGGCTACACCTTC
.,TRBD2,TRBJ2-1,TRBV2,CASRSGRDNEQFF,TGTGCCAGCAGAAGTGGGAGGGACAATGAGCAGTTCTTC
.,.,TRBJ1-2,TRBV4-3,CASSQDRGTLNYGYTF,TGCGCCAGCAGCCAAGATCGCGGCACCCTTAACTATGGCTACACCTTC
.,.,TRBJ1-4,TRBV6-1,CASSERQRNEKLFF,TGTGCCAGCAGTGAAAGACAGAGGAATGAAAAACTGTTTTTT
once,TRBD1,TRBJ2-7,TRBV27,CASSIQGEVYEQYF,TGTGCCAGCAGTATACAGGGGGAGGTCTACGAGCAGTACTTC
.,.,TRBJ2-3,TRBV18,CASSPPRQGGTDTQYF,TGTGCCAGCTCACCACCTCGCCAGGGCGGCACAGATACGCAGTATTTT
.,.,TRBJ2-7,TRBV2,CASSWGQGEQYF,TGTGCCAGCTCATGGGGGCAGGGCGAGCAGTACTTC
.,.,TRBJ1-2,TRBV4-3,CASSQDRFREGGYTF,TGCGCCAGCAGCCAAGATAGATTCAGGGAAGGGGGCTACACCTTC
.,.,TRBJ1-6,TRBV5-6,CASSLGQGRDVHF,TGTGCCAGCAGCTTGGGGCAGGGAAGGGATGTCCACTTT
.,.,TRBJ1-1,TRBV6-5,CASSFGGTEAFF,TGTGCCAGCAGTTTCGGAGGCACTGAAGCTTTCTTT
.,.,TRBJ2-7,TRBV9,CASSVSSTSYEQYF,TGTGCCAGCAGCGTATCTTCTACCTCCTACGAGCAGTACTTC
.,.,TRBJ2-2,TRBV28,CASSFSEAGELFF,TGTGCCAGCAGTTTTTCCGAGGCCGGGGAGCTGTTTTTT
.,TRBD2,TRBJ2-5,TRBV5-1,CASSSEIAGGVETQYF,TGCGCCAGCAGCTCCGAAATAGCGGGAGGGGTTGAGACCCAGTACTTC
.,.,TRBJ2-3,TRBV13,CASSLRGKTSTDTQYF,TGTGCCAGCAGCTTAAGGGGGAAAACTAGCACAGATACGCAGTATTTT
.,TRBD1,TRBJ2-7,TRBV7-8,CASSWPGTGYDEQYF,TGTGCCAGCAGCTGGCCCGGGACAGGGTATGACGAGCAGTACTTC
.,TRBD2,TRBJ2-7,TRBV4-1,CASSQGPGLGAYEQYF,TGCGCCAGCAGCCAAGGGCCCGGACTAGGAGCCTACGAGCAGTACTTC
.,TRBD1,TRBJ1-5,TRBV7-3,CASSLNGQGNQPQHF,TGTGCCAGCAGCTTAAATGGACAGGGGAATCAGCCCCAGCATTTT
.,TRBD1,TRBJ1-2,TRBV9,CASSVAGRDRDPGGYTF,TGTGCCAGCAGCGTAGCTGGTCGGGACAGGGACCCGGGCGGCTACACCTTC
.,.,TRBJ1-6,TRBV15,CATSREGRLYNSPLHF,TGTGCCACCAGCAGAGAGGGCAGGTTATATAATTCACCCCTCCACTTT
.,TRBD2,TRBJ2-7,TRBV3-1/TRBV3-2,CASSLGGEGGEQYF,TGTGCCAGCAGCCTTGGGGGGGAAGGAGGCGAGCAGTACTTC
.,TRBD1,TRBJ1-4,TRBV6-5,CASSNRTGPPEKLFF,TGTGCCAGCAGTAACCGGACAGGCCCACCCGAAAAACTGTTTTTT
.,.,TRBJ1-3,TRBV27,CASRGGAGNTIYF,TGTGCCAGCAGGGGGGGTGCTGGAAACACCATATATTTT
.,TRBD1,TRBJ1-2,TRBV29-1,CSVPARGLTDYGYTF,TGCAGCGTTCCGGCCAGGGGGCTTACGGACTATGGCTACACCTTC
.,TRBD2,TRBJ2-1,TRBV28,CASSVSAGLASNEQFF,TGTGCCAGCAGTGTTTCGGCCGGACTAGCAAGCAATGAGCAGTTCTTC
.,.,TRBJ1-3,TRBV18,CASSPGPSSGNTIYF,TGTGCCAGCTCACCGGGCCCAAGCTCTGGAAACACCATATATTTT
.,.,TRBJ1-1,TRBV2,CASSGPRGGGTEAFF,TGTGCCAGCAGTGGTCCTAGGGGGGGAGGCACTGAAGCTTTCTTT
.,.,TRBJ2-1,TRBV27,CASSGGPANEQFF,TGTGCCAGCAGCGGAGGGCCGGCAAATGAGCAGTTCTTC
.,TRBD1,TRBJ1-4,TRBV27,CASSSQGAGVRNEKLFF,TGTGCCAGCAGTTCGCAGGGGGCCGGCGTGAGGAATGAAAAACTGTTTTTT
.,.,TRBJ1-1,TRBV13,CASSRAGGTEAFF,TGTGCCAGCAGCCGAGCGGGAGGAACTGAAGCTTTCTTT
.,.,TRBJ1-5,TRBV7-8,CASSLAPRGNNQPQHF,TGTGCCAGCAGCTTAGCGCCTCGGGGGAACAATCAGCCCCAGCATTTT
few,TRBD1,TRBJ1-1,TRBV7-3,CASSSDRVTEAFF,TGTGCCAGCAGCTCTGACAGGGTCACTGAAGCTTTCTTT
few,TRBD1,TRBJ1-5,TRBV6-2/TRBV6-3,CASSGDRFYSNQPQHF,TGTGCCAGCAGTGGGGACAGATTTTATAGCAATCAGCCCCAGCATTTT
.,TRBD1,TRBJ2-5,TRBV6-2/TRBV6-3,CASSRGGADQETQYF,TGTGCCAGCAGCCGAGGGGGCGCGGACCAAGAGACCCAGTACTTC
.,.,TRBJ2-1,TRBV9,CASSVDPGAPYNEQFF,TGTGCCAGCAGCGTAGACCCGGGAGCCCCCTACAATGAGCAGTTCTTC
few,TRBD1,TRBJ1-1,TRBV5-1,CASSFYIGRDSNMNTEAFF,TGCGCCAGCAGCTTCTATATAGGACGGGACAGCAATATGAACACTGAAGCTTTCTTT
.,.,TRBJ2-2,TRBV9,CASSRVAFGNTGELFF,TGTGCCAGCAGCCGCGTTGCTTTTGGGAACACCGGGGAGCTGTTTTTT
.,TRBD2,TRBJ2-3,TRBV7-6,CASSSPSGGASDTQYF,TGTGCCAGCAGCTCGCCTAGCGGGGGGGCATCAGATACGCAGTATTTT
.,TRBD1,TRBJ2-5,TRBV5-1,CASSFGQGALGTQYF,TGCGCCAGCAGCTTCGGACAGGGGGCTTTGGGGACCCAGTACTTC
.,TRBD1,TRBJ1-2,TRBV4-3,CASSQDRRTGVVYGYTF,TGCGCCAGCAGCCAAGACCGCCGGACAGGCGTTGTCTATGGCTACACCTTC
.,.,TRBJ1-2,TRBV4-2,CASSQGPGRDYGYTF,TGTGCCAGCAGCCAAGGACCAGGGCGAGACTATGGCTACACCTTC
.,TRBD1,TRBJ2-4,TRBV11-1,CASSKDRASNIQYF,TGTGCCAGCAGCAAGGACAGGGCATCAAACATTCAGTACTTC
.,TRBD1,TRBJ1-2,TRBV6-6,CASSLDREGYTF,TGTGCCAGCAGTTTAGACAGGGAAGGCTACACCTTC